This TCR beta chain was captured in a study of blood T cell repertoires in COVID-19. Overall study context: COVID-19 samples, acute and convalescent, were from the United States, Italy and Spain. Sources were T cells, B-cell-depleted T cells, or PBMCs; the material itself was cDNA or gDNA.

In the original analysis: Amplification with reference gene primers provided the estimates of nucleated cell counts. Some clones are missing from TCRdb's copy, which holds only in-frame ones; the method was immunoSEQ multiplex PCR. That table furnishes V, J and clone size, whereas the DNA furnished D and trimming. Counted here are roughly 200,000 clones, around four fifths occurring once; the ten biggest clones make up 7.5% to 9.5%. Trimming stripped 1 base from V and 4 bases from J, with 13 bases between. The CDR3 totals 15 residues. CDR1 is MNHEY and CDR2 is SMNVEV in the germline V gene (reference sequence).

The sample taken for sequencing was peripheral blood. The origin of this receptor is a woman aged 80 or older with COVID-19, enrolled during active disease. The chain uses TRBV27 and TRBJ2-5; a weak D match, TRBD2 (6 bases). CDR3 DNA: TGTGCCAGCAGTTTATACGGGGGAGCTCGAGAGACCCAGTACTTC. This sequence encodes CASSLYGGARETQYF.